A selection of T cell receptor beta chains follows, all from one sample in a study of regulatory T cells in long-lasting Graves disease. In TCRdb, the multiplex PCR reads were re-called with MiXCR into one record per CDR3 protein. The sample has almost 350,000 distinct CDR3 sequences; around 20% are singletons. The source material was peripheral blood mononuclear cells (PBMCs), sampled when the disease was refractory, from a patient treated with antithyroid drugs. All receptors derive from a female donor with Graves disease. CDR3s include the opening cysteine and the closing phenylalanine or tryptophan.

CDR3aa	j_gene	v_gene	len
CASSLPHTGVGNYGYTF	TRBJ1-2	TRBV7-9	17
CASLSRAGGGNQPQHF	TRBJ1-5	TRBV19	16
CASSFQNRLNTEAFF	TRBJ1-1	TRBV5-1	15
CSTGGGTYEQYF	TRBJ2-7	TRBV20-1	12
CASSQASGAPYEQYF	TRBJ2-7	TRBV3-1	15
CSASFRGNQPQHF	TRBJ1-5	TRBV20-1	13
CAWSFPLAPAYEQYF	TRBJ2-7	TRBV30	15
CAWSREGYGYTF	TRBJ1-2	TRBV30	12
CASSLHPGTTVVYEQYF	TRBJ2-7	TRBV28	17
CATLPGTGNQPQHF	TRBJ1-5	TRBV10-3	14
CSAFGGGNTIYF	TRBJ1-3	TRBV29-1	12
CASGLAPGGSNQPQHF	TRBJ1-5	TRBV12-5	16
CASGWGQTGEYGYTF	TRBJ1-2	TRBV12-5	15
CASSPDSAYNEQFF	TRBJ2-1	TRBV18	14
CAWSGQPDQPQHF	TRBJ1-5	TRBV30	13
CASSPPGTGRETQYF	TRBJ2-5	TRBV18	15